The rows below give T cell receptor beta chains drawn from one sample of a study of T-cell reconstitution after alpha-beta-depleted transplantation in children. TCRdb called the PCR reads again in MiXCR, with one record for every CDR3 protein. The sample includes some 840,000 distinct CDR3 sequences, roughly 15% seen only once; the top ten take around 5.3%. This sample comprised PBMCs, mostly from graft donor cells, obtained 360 days after TCRalphabeta/CD19-depleted stem cell transplant. Every receptor here comes from a male patient between 10 and 17 years old who had a stem cell transplant for acute lymphoblastic leukemia, so the T cells may come from the graft donor. Each CDR3 is given with its conserved first and last residue. A D gene is named only where the DNA matches it firmly. Only some rows state a clone size, as once, few, many or a class for expanded clones.

clone_size	v_call	d_call	j_call	cdr3_aa	cdr3_nt
many	TRBV15	TRBD2	TRBJ2-1	CATSRVAGDYNEQFF	TGTGCCACCAGCAGAGTAGCGGGAGACTACAATGAGCAGTTCTTC
many	TRBV12-3/TRBV12-4	NA	TRBJ2-7	CATRDNSYEQYF	TGTGCCACCCGGGACAACTCCTACGAGCAGTACTTC
NA	TRBV29-1	TRBD1	TRBJ1-4	CSVEDFRTGGNEKLFF	TGCAGCGTTGAAGATTTTAGGACAGGGGGTAATGAAAAACTGTTTTTT
NA	TRBV10-3	TRBD2	TRBJ2-4	CAIGYLPASGPLAKNIQYF	TGTGCCATCGGCTATCTCCCGGCTAGCGGGCCACTAGCCAAAAACATTCAGTACTTC
few	TRBV4-2	TRBD1	TRBJ1-4	CASSRLVRDRPTNEKLFF	TGTGCCAGCAGCCGACTAGTCCGGGACAGACCAACTAATGAAAAACTGTTTTTT
many	TRBV4-2	NA	TRBJ1-2	CASSQETAGPDTF	TGTGCCAGCAGCCAAGAGACGGCAGGGCCGGACACCTTC
NA	TRBV5-1	NA	TRBJ2-1	CASSLDNLRAFEQFF	TGCGCCAGCAGCTTAGACAACCTAAGGGCCTTTGAGCAGTTCTTC
NA	TRBV9	TRBD1	TRBJ2-2	CASSVVPGGTTGELFF	TGTGCCAGCAGCGTAGTGCCAGGGGGCACCACCGGGGAGCTGTTTTTT
NA	TRBV29-1	NA	TRBJ1-2	CSVIRSDYGYTF	TGCAGCGTTATCAGATCAGACTATGGCTACACCTTC
NA	TRBV5-1	TRBD2	TRBJ2-3	CASSPLAVFTDTQYF	TGCGCCAGCAGCCCCCTAGCGGTCTTCACAGATACGCAGTATTTT
many	TRBV5-1	TRBD2	TRBJ2-2	CASSPPSSGSPGELFF	TGCGCCAGCAGCCCTCCCTCTAGCGGAAGTCCCGGGGAGCTGTTTTTT
few	TRBV7-9	TRBD1	TRBJ2-3	CASSSTGDATDTQYF	TGTGCCAGCAGCTCGACAGGGGATGCGACAGATACGCAGTATTTT
NA	TRBV12-3/TRBV12-4	NA	TRBJ2-1	CASSFARGHGNEQFF	TGTGCCAGCAGTTTTGCAAGGGGCCACGGGAATGAGCAGTTCTTC
NA	TRBV6-4	NA	TRBJ2-1	CASSEGGGPSSYNEQFF	TGTGCCAGCAGTGAGGGGGGCGGACCGAGCTCCTACAATGAGCAGTTCTTC
few	TRBV29-1	NA	TRBJ1-5	CSAGGSANQPQHF	TGCAGCGCCGGGGGCAGTGCCAATCAGCCCCAGCATTTT
many	TRBV20-1	NA	TRBJ1-1	CSATEDVGNTEAFF	TGCAGTGCTACGGAGGATGTGGGGAACACTGAAGCTTTCTTT
many	TRBV9	NA	TRBJ2-7	CASSVDAGRRSYEQYF	TGTGCCAGCAGCGTGGACGCGGGACGGCGCTCCTACGAGCAGTACTTC
many	TRBV7-9	TRBD2	TRBJ2-3	CASSSPGLVYTDTQYF	TGTGCCAGCAGCTCCCCGGGACTAGTCTACACAGATACGCAGTATTTT
many	TRBV7-3	NA	TRBJ2-1	CASSRDDRSYNEQFF	TGTGCCAGCAGCCGGGACGACCGCTCCTACAATGAGCAGTTCTTC
NA	TRBV4-1	NA	TRBJ2-4	CASSQPPRGGKNIQYF	TGCGCCAGCAGCCAACCCCCGAGGGGGGGCAAAAACATTCAGTACTTC
few	TRBV7-9	NA	TRBJ2-5	CASSLNGAGRETQYF	TGTGCCAGCAGCTTAAACGGGGCGGGGCGAGAGACCCAGTACTTC
NA	TRBV3-1	NA	TRBJ2-7	CASRRDTSYEQYF	TGTGCCAGCAGACGGGACACCTCCTACGAGCAGTACTTC
NA	TRBV2	NA	TRBJ2-3	CASHTDTQYF	TGTGCCAGCCACACAGATACGCAGTATTTT
NA	TRBV7-6	TRBD1	TRBJ1-3	CASSLLGTAAALSGNTIYF	TGTGCCAGCAGCTTATTAGGGACAGCTGCTGCGCTCTCTGGAAACACCATATATTTT
few	TRBV12-3/TRBV12-4	NA	TRBJ2-1	CASSLKAAPYNEQFF	TGTGCCAGCAGTTTGAAGGCAGCGCCTTACAATGAGCAGTTCTTC
few	TRBV6-2/TRBV6-3	TRBD1	TRBJ1-5	CASRNYASGTGVLFSNQPQHF	TGTGCCAGCAGAAACTACGCCTCCGGGACAGGGGTGTTGTTTAGCAATCAGCCCCAGCATTTT
once	TRBV20-1	NA	TRBJ1-3	CSAGAWRGTIYF	TGCAGTGCTGGGGCCTGGAGGGGTACCATATATTTT
many	TRBV18	NA	TRBJ2-3	CASSISTDTQYF	TGTGCCAGCTCAATAAGCACAGATACGCAGTATTTT
few	TRBV25-1	NA	TRBJ2-7	CASSSQTYEQYF	TGTGCCAGCAGTTCCCAGACCTACGAGCAGTACTTC
many	TRBV27	NA	TRBJ2-7	CASSVTESSYEQYF	TGTGCCAGCAGTGTGACAGAAAGCTCCTACGAGCAGTACTTC
NA	TRBV20-1	NA	TRBJ2-3	CSVKTTFTDTQYF	TGCAGTGTGAAAACTACTTTCACAGATACGCAGTATTTT
few	TRBV12-3/TRBV12-4	NA	TRBJ1-5	CASSLFEGIGAQHF	TGTGCCAGCAGTTTGTTCGAGGGTATAGGAGCCCAGCATTTT
few	TRBV24-1	NA	TRBJ2-3	CATSPGRMNTDTQYF	TGTGCCACCAGTCCGGGTCGTATGAATACAGATACGCAGTATTTT
NA	TRBV12-3/TRBV12-4	TRBD1	TRBJ2-1	CASSLAGQGAGNEQFF	TGTGCCAGCAGTTTAGCGGGCCAGGGGGCAGGGAATGAGCAGTTCTTC
few	TRBV6-1	NA	TRBJ1-1	CASSRVTVLMNTEAFF	TGTGCCAGCAGCCGCGTGACGGTTCTCATGAACACTGAAGCTTTCTTT
NA	TRBV13	TRBD1	TRBJ1-2	CASSSTERDRASNYGYTF	TGTGCCAGCAGCTCAACGGAGAGGGACAGGGCGTCCAACTATGGCTACACCTTC
few	TRBV10-3	TRBD2	TRBJ2-7	CAIAVGKGGRAYEQYF	TGTGCCATCGCCGTGGGTAAGGGCGGGAGGGCCTACGAGCAGTACTTC
NA	TRBV14	TRBD2	TRBJ2-3	CASSQDLLAGITDTQYF	TGTGCCAGCAGCCAAGACCTCCTAGCGGGGATCACAGATACGCAGTATTTT
NA	TRBV9	NA	TRBJ1-1	CASSVIGDYSAFF	TGTGCCAGCAGCGTAATCGGGGATTACTCAGCTTTCTTT
NA	TRBV9	TRBD1	TRBJ2-7	CASSVTDRGYEQYF	TGTGCCAGCAGCGTAACCGACAGGGGCTACGAGCAGTACTTC
NA	TRBV7-2	TRBD2	TRBJ2-3	CASSLTSAASNTQYF	TGTGCCAGCAGCTTAACTAGCGCGGCCTCAAATACGCAGTATTTT
NA	TRBV7-2	TRBD1	TRBJ2-7	CASIGQGVNYEQYF	TGTGCCAGCATCGGACAGGGCGTCAACTACGAGCAGTACTTC
NA	TRBV2	NA	TRBJ1-6	CASSEALLTGLDSYNSPLHF	TGTGCCAGCAGTGAAGCGCTTCTAACAGGGCTTGACTCCTATAATTCACCCCTCCACTTT
few	TRBV27	TRBD2	TRBJ2-7	CASRPGLGIYEQYF	TGTGCCAGCAGACCGGGACTAGGAATCTACGAGCAGTACTTC
few	TRBV19	NA	TRBJ1-5	CASSNNQPQHF	TGTGCCAGTAGTAACAATCAGCCCCAGCATTTT
NA	TRBV20-1	NA	TRBJ1-1	CSATRRMNTEAFF	TGCAGTGCTACCCGGAGAATGAACACTGAAGCTTTCTTT
NA	TRBV5-4	NA	TRBJ2-7	CASSAARPPQVQYF	TGTGCCAGCAGCGCTGCCCGGCCCCCTCAGGTGCAGTACTTC
few	TRBV7-6	NA	TRBJ2-7	CASSLDREREQYF	TGTGCCAGCAGCTTAGACCGGGAGAGGGAGCAGTACTTC
NA	TRBV12-3/TRBV12-4	NA	TRBJ2-7	CASSPRATYEQYF	TGTGCCAGCAGCCCACGGGCAACCTACGAGCAGTACTTC
NA	TRBV29-1	TRBD1	TRBJ1-1	CSAGQGSNTEAFF	TGCAGCGCGGGACAGGGGTCGAACACTGAAGCTTTCTTT
few	TRBV6-1	NA	TRBJ2-1	CASSVRGYNEQFF	TGTGCCAGCAGCGTCAGGGGCTACAATGAGCAGTTCTTC
NA	TRBV18	TRBD2	TRBJ2-1	CASSPLKGGRSGRNEQFF	TGTGCCAGCTCACCCTTAAAGGGCGGGAGATCAGGTCGGAATGAGCAGTTCTTC
NA	TRBV7-3	TRBD2	TRBJ2-1	CASSLMPGTSKDEQFF	TGTGCCAGCAGCCTAATGCCCGGGACTAGTAAAGATGAGCAGTTCTTC
NA	TRBV3-1	NA	TRBJ2-7	CASSQDGAVDSLYEQYF	TGTGCCAGCAGCCAAGATGGAGCGGTGGACTCCTTATACGAGCAGTACTTC